Included here is one T cell receptor beta chain sequence, with context. It was via CD45RO/CCR7/CD25/CD127/CD95/CD27 that CD4+ naive, central memory, regulatory and stem cell-like memory cells were sorted. Trimming took off 2 bases at V and 5 bases at J, with 13 bases between the two ends. Per the germline V gene, CDR1 is SGHNT and CDR2 is YYREEE (reference sequence). The CDR3 runs to 15 residues. Reverse transcription of all isolated RNA meant that expressed TCRB transcripts were sequenced. The data were produced by immunoSEQ multiplex PCR, yet TCRdb's version contains in-frame clones alone and is incomplete. The profile covers under 900,000 clones, with 15% to 20% appearing a single time and 0.02% to 0.025% taken by the ten largest. The sample is drawn from a study of beta chain features in type 1 diabetes. Study information: Sorted cells numbering some 110 million were examined across all samples.

Sequencing was carried out using naive CD4+ T cells from blood. The origin of this receptor is a woman aged 18 to 35 in good health. The chain couples TRBV5-4 to TRBJ1-4; tentatively, D is TRBD1 (5 bases). CDR3 sequence: CASSLSTAGNEKLFF. In DNA, the CDR3 is TGTGCCAGCAGCTTATCGACAGCCGGAAATGAAAAACTGTTTTTT.